This record looks at one T cell receptor beta chain sequence and its context. This sample was taken from a study of blood T cell repertoires in COVID-19. This table comes from immunoSEQ multiplex PCR, and its TCRdb copy is limited to in-frame clones, with some not included. The sample records roughly 78,000 clones, 86% being singletons. Sample: peripheral blood. The receptor was derived from a woman aged 55-69 years with acute or convalescent COVID-19.

In DNA form, the CDR3 reads TGTGCCAGCAGCACACAGGGGGTTCCAAGAAACACCATATATTTT. This gives the protein CASSTQGVPRNTIYF. The rearrangement links TRBV28 to TRBJ1-3; 8 bases match TRBD1. V was clipped by 6 bases and J by 5 bases; unmatched bases: 9. Germline loops: CDR1 MDHEN, CDR2 SYDVKM. The CDR3 sequence is 15 residues long. Filled out from reference TRBV28 and TRBJ1-3, the complete variable domain reads DVKVTQSSRYLVKRTGEKVFLECVQDMDHENMFWYRQDPGLGLRLIYFSYDVKMKEKGDIPEGYSVSREKKERFSLILESASTNQTSMYLCASSTQGVPRNTIYFGEGSWLTVV.